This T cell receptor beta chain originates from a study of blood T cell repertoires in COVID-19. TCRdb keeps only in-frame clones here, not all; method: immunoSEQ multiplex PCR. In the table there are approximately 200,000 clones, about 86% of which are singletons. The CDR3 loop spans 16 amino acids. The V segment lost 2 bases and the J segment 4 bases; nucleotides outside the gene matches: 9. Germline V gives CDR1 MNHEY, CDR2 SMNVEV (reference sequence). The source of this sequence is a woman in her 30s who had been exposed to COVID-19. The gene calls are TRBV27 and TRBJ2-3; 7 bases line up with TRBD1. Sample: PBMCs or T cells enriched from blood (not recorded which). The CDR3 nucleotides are TGTGCCAGCAGTTTACTATTACAGGGGACCCCAGATACGCAGTATTTT. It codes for CASSLLLQGTPDTQYF.